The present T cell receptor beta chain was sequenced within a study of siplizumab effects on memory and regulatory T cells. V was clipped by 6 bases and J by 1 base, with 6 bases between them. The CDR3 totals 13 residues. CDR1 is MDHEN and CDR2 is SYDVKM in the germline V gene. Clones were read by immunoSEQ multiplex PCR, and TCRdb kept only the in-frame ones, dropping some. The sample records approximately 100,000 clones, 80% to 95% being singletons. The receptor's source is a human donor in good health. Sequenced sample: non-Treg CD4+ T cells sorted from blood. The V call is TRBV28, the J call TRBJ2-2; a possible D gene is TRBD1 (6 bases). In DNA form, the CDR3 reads TGTGCCAGCAGAGGGGGGAACACCGGGGAGCTGTTTTTT. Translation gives CASRGGNTGELFF.